The rows below give T cell receptor beta chains drawn from one sample of a study of blood T cell repertoires in COVID-19. Sequencing was performed with immunoSEQ multiplex PCR; in TCRdb, only in-frame clones are kept and a portion is missing. The sample includes 130,000 to 150,000 clones, over 80% of them seen just once. Sequenced: PBMCs or T cells enriched from blood (not recorded which). These receptors were obtained from a woman aged 50 to 60 who had been exposed to COVID-19. CDR3s include the opening cysteine and the closing phenylalanine or tryptophan.

V gene: TRBV29-1
J gene: TRBJ2-5
CDR3 protein: CSVSHGVGQGETQYF

V gene: TRBV19
J gene: TRBJ1-5
CDR3 protein: CASSMSSGGNQPQHF

V gene: TRBV3-1/TRBV3-2
J gene: TRBJ2-1
CDR3 protein: CASSESGTIYNEQFF

V gene: TRBV28
J gene: TRBJ2-1
CDR3 protein: CASRTPSGGAYNEQFF

V gene: TRBV5-6
J gene: TRBJ2-1
CDR3 protein: CASSPNGDSYNEQFF

V gene: TRBV7-9
J gene: TRBJ1-3
CDR3 protein: CASSLFSDSGNTIYF

V gene: TRBV9
J gene: TRBJ1-6
CDR3 protein: CASSALSGGHNSPLHF

V gene: TRBV12-3/TRBV12-4
J gene: TRBJ1-2
CDR3 protein: CASVTGGDGYTF

V gene: TRBV9
J gene: TRBJ1-1
CDR3 protein: CASSPIGAEAFF

V gene: TRBV29-1
J gene: TRBJ1-2
CDR3 protein: CSVEWYRAYGYTF

V gene: TRBV5-1
J gene: TRBJ1-2
CDR3 protein: CASSLEGAHYGYTF

V gene: TRBV7-2
J gene: TRBJ1-3
CDR3 protein: CASSFGQSFTIYF

V gene: TRBV19
J gene: TRBJ1-4
CDR3 protein: CASRQQGSNEKLFF

V gene: TRBV3-1/TRBV3-2
J gene: TRBJ2-5
CDR3 protein: CASSPGLVYQETQYF

V gene: TRBV11-2
J gene: TRBJ1-3
CDR3 protein: CASSLEGRGRGNTIYF

V gene: TRBV9
J gene: TRBJ1-1
CDR3 protein: CASSPGGGLNTEAFF

V gene: TRBV7-9
J gene: TRBJ1-3
CDR3 protein: CASSGSRGAGNTIYF

V gene: TRBV12-3/TRBV12-4
J gene: TRBJ1-1
CDR3 protein: CASSFVMETEAFF

V gene: TRBV19
J gene: TRBJ2-2
CDR3 protein: CASQQGGTTTYGGELFF

V gene: TRBV14
J gene: TRBJ2-2
CDR3 protein: CASSRGGNTGELFF

V gene: TRBV30
J gene: TRBJ1-1
CDR3 protein: CAWSYRGNTEAFF

V gene: TRBV6-5
J gene: TRBJ2-7
CDR3 protein: CASSYSGRYEQYF

V gene: TRBV10-3
J gene: TRBJ1-1
CDR3 protein: CAISESGAEIPGTYMNTEAFF

V gene: TRBV10-3
J gene: TRBJ2-7
CDR3 protein: CAISESTAGVGYEQYF

V gene: TRBV7-2
J gene: TRBJ2-2
CDR3 protein: CASSLEGTSGTGELFF

V gene: TRBV5-6
J gene: TRBJ2-2
CDR3 protein: CASSLAAGVKSGELFF

V gene: TRBV3-1/TRBV3-2
J gene: TRBJ1-5
CDR3 protein: CASSHRGLGPQPQHF

V gene: TRBV9
J gene: TRBJ1-1
CDR3 protein: CASAEALNTEAFF

V gene: TRBV9
J gene: TRBJ2-3
CDR3 protein: CASSVAGTVRAADTQYF

V gene: TRBV4-2
J gene: TRBJ1-1
CDR3 protein: CASSQERGWLGTEAFF

V gene: TRBV7-8
J gene: TRBJ2-7
CDR3 protein: CASSRTSGGMKSYEQYF

V gene: TRBV14
J gene: TRBJ2-5
CDR3 protein: CASSRFLTSGRGGETQYF

V gene: TRBV28
J gene: TRBJ1-5
CDR3 protein: CASSLPPGGRGQPQHF

V gene: TRBV5-1
J gene: TRBJ2-1
CDR3 protein: CASSSASGGPFNEQFF

V gene: TRBV2
J gene: TRBJ1-1
CDR3 protein: CASSGEWRDAEAFF

V gene: TRBV11-2
J gene: TRBJ2-7
CDR3 protein: CASGTGLTQYF

V gene: TRBV5-1
J gene: TRBJ1-2
CDR3 protein: CASSLRGDGYTF

V gene: TRBV6-5
J gene: TRBJ2-1
CDR3 protein: CASSFGTRDYNEQFF

V gene: TRBV27
J gene: TRBJ1-5
CDR3 protein: CASSQYREKNQPQHF

V gene: TRBV20-1
J gene: TRBJ2-3
CDR3 protein: CSARGTSGRTDTQYF

V gene: TRBV6-5
J gene: TRBJ1-5
CDR3 protein: CASRPTGQRNQPQHF

V gene: TRBV29-1
J gene: TRBJ2-3
CDR3 protein: CSVVGGNADTQYF